This T cell receptor beta chain was identified in a study of human T cells and chemical hapten exposure. Time point meaning: patch test 1, 2 weeks after DPC sensitization. Treatment noted: therapeutic diphenylcyclopropenone sensitization with weekly scalp DPC. TCRdb reanalysed the RACE reads using MiXCR and keeps one entry per CDR3 protein. The data hold tens of thousands of distinct CDR3 sequences, with about 11% observed a single time. CDR3 length: 16 residues. The germline CDR1 and CDR2 sequences are SNHLY and FYNNEI. V shed 4 bases and J 2 bases; nucleotides not matched to a gene: 9. The study, taken as a whole, reports: Patch test score was positively correlated with the counts of TCRs that had expanded at PT1.

Worth noting for this clonotype: Its antigen is as yet unknown.

This receptor was taken from a woman aged 60-70 years with alopecia areata. Some clones in this sample may be carry-over from other donors' samples. The source was whole blood, collected in connection with sensitization to the hapten diphenylcyclopropenone (DPC). The chain is built from TRBV2 and TRBJ2-3; TRBD2 agrees at 7 bases. The DNA of the CDR3 is TGTGCCAGCAGTGTCGGAGCTAGCGGATTCACAGATACGCAGTATTTT. Residues: CASSVGASGFTDTQYF.